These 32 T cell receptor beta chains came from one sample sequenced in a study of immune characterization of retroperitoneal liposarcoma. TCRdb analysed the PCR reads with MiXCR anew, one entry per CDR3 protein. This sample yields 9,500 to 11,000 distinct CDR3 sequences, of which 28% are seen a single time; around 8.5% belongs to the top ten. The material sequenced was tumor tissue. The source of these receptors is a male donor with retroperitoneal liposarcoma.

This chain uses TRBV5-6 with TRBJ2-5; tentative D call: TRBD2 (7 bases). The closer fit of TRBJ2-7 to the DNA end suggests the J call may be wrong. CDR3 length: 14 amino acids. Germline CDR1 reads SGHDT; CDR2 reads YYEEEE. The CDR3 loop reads CASSFRRGANEQYF. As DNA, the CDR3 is TGTGCCAGCAGCTTCCGACGGGGGGCAAACGAGCAGTACTTC.

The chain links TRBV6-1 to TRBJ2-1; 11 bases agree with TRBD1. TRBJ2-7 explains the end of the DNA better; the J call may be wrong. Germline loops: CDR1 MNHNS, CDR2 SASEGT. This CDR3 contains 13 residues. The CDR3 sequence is CATRTGGYNEQYF. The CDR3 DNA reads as TGTGCCACCAGGACAGGGGGCTACAATGAGCAGTACTTC.

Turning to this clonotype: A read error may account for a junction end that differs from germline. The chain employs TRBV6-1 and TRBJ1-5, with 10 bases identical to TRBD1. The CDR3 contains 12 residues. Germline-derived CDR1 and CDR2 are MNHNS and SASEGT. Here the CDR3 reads CASDRGRQPQQF. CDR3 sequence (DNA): TGTGCCAGCGACAGGGGGCGGCAGCCCCAGCAATTT.

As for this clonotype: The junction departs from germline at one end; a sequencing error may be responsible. CDR3 region: CASSYSWQTEACF. CDR3 bases: TGTGCCAGCAGTTACTCGTGGCAGACCGAAGCTTGCTTT. The chain links TRBV6-6 to TRBJ1-1, with no clear D. Germline assignment: CDR1 MNHNY and CDR2 SVGAGI (reference sequence). This CDR3 has 13 residues.

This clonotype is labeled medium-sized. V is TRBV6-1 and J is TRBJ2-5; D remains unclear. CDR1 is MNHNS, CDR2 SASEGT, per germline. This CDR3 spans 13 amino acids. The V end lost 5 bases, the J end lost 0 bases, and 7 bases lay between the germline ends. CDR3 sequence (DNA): TGTGCCAGCAGTTATAGGAACCAAGAGACCCAGTACTTC. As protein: CASSYRNQETQYF.

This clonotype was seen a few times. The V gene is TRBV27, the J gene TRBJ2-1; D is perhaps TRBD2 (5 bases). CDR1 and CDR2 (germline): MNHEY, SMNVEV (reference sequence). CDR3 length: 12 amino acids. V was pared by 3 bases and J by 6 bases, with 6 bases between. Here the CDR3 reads CASSFRGNEQFF. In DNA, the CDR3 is TGTGCCAGCAGTTTTCGGGGCAATGAGCAGTTCTTC.

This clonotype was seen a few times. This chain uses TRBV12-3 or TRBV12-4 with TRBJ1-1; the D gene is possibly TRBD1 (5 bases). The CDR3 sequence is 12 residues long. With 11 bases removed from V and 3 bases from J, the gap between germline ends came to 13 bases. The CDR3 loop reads CAGGRPDTEAFF. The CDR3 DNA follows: TGTGCCGGGGGGAGGCCGGACACTGAAGCTTTCTTT.

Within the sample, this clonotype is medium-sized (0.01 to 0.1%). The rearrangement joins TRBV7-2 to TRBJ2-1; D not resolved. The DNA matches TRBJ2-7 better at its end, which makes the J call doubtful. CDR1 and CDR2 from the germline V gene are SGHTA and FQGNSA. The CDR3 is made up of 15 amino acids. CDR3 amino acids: CASSLDPGSFSEQYF. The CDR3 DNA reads TGTGCCAGCAGCTTAGACCCGGGTAGCTTCAGCGAGCAGTACTTC.

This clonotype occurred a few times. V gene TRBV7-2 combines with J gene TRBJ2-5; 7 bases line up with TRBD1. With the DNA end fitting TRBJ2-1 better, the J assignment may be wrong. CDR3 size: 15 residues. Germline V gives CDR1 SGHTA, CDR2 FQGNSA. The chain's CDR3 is CASSSETGTSYEQFF. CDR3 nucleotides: TGTGCCAGCAGCTCAGAGACAGGGACCTCCTACGAGCAGTTCTTC.

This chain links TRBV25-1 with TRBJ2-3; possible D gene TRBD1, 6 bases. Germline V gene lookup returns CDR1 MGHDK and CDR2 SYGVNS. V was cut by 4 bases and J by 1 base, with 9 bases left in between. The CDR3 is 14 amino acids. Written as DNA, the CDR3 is TGTGCCAGCAGTGGCTACAGGGGCACAGATACGCAGTATTTT. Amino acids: CASSGYRGTDTQYF.

The CDR3 DNA sequence: TGTGCCAGCAGTTACGATTCTAGCGGGGGGGCCGGTGAGCAGTTCTTC. Amino acid sequence: CASSYDSSGGAGEQFF. The chain uses TRBV6-6 and TRBJ2-1; TRBD2 agrees at 12 bases. Germline assignment: CDR1 MNHNY and CDR2 SVGAGI (reference sequence). V lost 2 bases and J lost 9; bases outside the gene matches: 8. The CDR3 is made up of 16 amino acids.

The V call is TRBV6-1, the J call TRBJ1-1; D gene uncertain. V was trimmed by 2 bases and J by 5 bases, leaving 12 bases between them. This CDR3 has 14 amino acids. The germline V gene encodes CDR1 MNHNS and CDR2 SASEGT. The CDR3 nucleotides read TGTGCCAGCAGTGAACCGCGTTTAGGGACTGAAGCTTTCTTT. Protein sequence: CASSEPRLGTEAFF.

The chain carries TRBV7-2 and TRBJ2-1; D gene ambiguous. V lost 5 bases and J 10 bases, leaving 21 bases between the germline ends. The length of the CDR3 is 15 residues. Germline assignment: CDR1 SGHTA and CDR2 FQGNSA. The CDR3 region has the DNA TGTGCCAGCAGCCCTTTGTATGGGCCCTACTACGAGCAGTTCTTC. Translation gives CASSPLYGPYYEQFF.

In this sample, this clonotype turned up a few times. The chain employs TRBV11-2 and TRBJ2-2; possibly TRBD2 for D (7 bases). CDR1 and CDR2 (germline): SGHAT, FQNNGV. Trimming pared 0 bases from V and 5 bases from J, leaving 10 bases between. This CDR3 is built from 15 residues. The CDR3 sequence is CASSLDRGGTGELFF. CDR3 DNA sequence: TGTGCCAGCAGCTTAGACAGGGGAGGGACCGGGGAGCTGTTTTTT. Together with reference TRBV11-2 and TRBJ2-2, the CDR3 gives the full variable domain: EAGVAQSPRYKIIEKRQSVAFWCNPISGHATLYWYQQILGQGPKLLIQFQNNGVVDDSQLPKDRFSAERLKGVDSTLKIQPAKLEDSAVYLCASSLDRGGTGELFFGEGSRLTVL.

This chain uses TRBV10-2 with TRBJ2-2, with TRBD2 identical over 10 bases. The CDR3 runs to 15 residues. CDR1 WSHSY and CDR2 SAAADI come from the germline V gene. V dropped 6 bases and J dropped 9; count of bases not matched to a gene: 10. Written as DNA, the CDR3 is TGCGCCAGCAGATGGACTAGCGGACCTACCCGGGAGCTGTTTTTT. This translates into CASRWTSGPTRELFF.

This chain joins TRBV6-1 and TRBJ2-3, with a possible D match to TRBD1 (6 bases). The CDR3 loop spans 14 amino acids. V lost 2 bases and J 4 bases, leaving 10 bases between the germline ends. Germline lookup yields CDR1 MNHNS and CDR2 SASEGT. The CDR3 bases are TGTGCCAGCAGTGAATCTGCAGGGGCAGATACGCAGTATTTT. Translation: CASSESAGADTQYF.

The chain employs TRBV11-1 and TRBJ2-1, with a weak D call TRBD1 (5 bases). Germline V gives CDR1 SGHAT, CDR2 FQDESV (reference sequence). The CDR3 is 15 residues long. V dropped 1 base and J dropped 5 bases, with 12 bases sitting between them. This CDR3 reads CASSLEFAGNNEQFF. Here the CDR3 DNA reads TGTGCCAGCAGCTTAGAATTTGCAGGGAACAATGAGCAGTTCTTC.

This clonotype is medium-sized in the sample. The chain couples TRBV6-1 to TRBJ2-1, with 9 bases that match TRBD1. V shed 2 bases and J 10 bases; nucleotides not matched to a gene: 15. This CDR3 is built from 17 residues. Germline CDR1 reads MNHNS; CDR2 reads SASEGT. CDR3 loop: CASSEYNWGQGSYEQFF. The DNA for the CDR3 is TGTGCCAGCAGTGAATATAACTGGGGACAGGGCTCCTACGAGCAGTTCTTC.

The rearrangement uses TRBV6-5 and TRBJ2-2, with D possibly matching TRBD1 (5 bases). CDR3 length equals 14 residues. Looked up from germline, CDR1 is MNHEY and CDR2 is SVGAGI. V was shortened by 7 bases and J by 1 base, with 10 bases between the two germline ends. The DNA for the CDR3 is TGTGCCAGCACGTGGGGCGGGAACACCGGGGAGCTGTTTTTT. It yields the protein CASTWGGNTGELFF.

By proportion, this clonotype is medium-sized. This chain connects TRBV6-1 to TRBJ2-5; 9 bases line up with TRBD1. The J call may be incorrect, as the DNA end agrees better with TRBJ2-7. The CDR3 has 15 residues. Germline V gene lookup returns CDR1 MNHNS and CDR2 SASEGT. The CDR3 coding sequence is TGTGCCAGCAGTCAAACCGGGACAGGGACCTACGAGCAGTACTTC. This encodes CASSQTGTGTYEQYF.

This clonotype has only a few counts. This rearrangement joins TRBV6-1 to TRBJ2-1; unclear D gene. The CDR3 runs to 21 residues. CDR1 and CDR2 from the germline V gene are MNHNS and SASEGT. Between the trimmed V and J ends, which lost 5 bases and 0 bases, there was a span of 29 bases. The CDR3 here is CASSYFGVREGRLSSYNEQFF. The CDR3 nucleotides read TGTGCCAGCAGTTATTTCGGCGTCAGAGAAGGACGTCTCAGCTCCTACAATGAGCAGTTCTTC.

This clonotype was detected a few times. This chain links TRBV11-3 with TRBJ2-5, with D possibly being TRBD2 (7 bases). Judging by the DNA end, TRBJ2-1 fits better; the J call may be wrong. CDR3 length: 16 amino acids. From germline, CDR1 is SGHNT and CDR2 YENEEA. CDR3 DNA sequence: TGTGCCAGCAGCCACCTAGGTGGCGGGGGCCTAGAGACCCAGTTCTTC. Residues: CASSHLGGGGLETQFF.

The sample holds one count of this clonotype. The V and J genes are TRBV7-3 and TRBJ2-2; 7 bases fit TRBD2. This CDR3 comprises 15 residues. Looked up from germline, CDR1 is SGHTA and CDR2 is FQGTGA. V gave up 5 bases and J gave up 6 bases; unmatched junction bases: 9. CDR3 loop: CASSGLDREAGELFF. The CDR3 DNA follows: TGTGCCAGCAGCGGCCTCGACCGGGAGGCCGGGGAGCTGTTTTTT.

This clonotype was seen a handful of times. For the CDR3, the DNA is TGTGCCAGCAATATGGCGGGAGGGCAAATGACGCAGTACTTC. Translation gives CASNMAGGQMTQYF. The chain links TRBV7-6 to TRBJ2-5, with 9 bases aligning to TRBD2. This CDR3 spans 14 amino acids. The ends lost 7 bases at V and 11 bases at J; junction bases unmatched: 14. CDR1 and CDR2 (germline): SGHVS, FNYEAQ. Combining the CDR3 with reference TRBV7-6 and TRBJ2-5 gives the whole variable domain GAGVSQSPRYKVTKRGQDVALRCDPISGHVSLYWYRQALGQGPEFLTYFNYEAQQDKSGLPNDRFSAERPEGSISTLTIQRTEQRDSAMYRCASNMAGGQMTQYFGPGTRLLVL.

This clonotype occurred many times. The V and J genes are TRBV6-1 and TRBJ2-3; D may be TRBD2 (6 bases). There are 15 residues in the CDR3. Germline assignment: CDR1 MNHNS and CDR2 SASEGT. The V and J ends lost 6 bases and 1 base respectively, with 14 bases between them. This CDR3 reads CASSRDFGGTDTQYF. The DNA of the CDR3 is TGTGCCAGCAGCCGGGACTTCGGCGGCACAGATACGCAGTATTTT.

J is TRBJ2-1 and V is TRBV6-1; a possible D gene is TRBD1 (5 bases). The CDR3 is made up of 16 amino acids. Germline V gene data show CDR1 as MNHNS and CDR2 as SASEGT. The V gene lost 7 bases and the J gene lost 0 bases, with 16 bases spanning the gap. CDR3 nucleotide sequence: TGTGCCAGCAAAGCTGCAACAGGACCCTCCTACAATGAGCAGTTCTTC. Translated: CASKAATGPSYNEQFF.

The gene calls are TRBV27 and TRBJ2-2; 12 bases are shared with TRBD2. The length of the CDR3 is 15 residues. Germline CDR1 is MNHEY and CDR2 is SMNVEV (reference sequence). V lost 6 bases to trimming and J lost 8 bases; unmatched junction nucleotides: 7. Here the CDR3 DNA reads TGTGCCAGCAGCTTAAGACTAGCGGGAGAAGGGGAGCTGTTTTTT. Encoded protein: CASSLRLAGEGELFF.

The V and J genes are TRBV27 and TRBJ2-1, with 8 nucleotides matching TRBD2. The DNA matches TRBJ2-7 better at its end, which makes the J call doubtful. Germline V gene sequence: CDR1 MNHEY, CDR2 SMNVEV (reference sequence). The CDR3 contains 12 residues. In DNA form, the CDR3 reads TGTGCCACCCGGGGGGGGAGCTACGAGCAGTACTTC. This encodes CATRGGSYEQYF.

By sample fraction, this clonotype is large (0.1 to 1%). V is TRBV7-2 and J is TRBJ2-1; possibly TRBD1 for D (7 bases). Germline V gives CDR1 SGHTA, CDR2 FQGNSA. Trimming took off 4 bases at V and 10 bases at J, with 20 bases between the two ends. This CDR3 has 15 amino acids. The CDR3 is CASSSTGWERAEQFF. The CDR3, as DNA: TGTGCCAGCAGCTCGACAGGGTGGGAGCGGGCCGAGCAGTTCTTC.

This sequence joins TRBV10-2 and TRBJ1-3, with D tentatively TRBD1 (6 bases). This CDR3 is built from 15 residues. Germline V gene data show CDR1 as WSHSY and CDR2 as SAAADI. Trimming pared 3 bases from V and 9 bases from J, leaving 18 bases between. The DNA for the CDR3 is TGCGCCAGCAGTGACTTGGGGGGCACGGGTGGCACCATATATTTT. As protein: CASSDLGGTGGTIYF.

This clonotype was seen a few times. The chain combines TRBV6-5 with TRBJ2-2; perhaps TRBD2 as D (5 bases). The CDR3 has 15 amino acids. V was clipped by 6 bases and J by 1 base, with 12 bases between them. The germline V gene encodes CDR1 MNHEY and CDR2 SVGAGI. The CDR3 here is CASSPDAGNTGELFF. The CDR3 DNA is TGTGCCAGCAGCCCCGACGCGGGGAACACCGGGGAGCTGTTTTTT.

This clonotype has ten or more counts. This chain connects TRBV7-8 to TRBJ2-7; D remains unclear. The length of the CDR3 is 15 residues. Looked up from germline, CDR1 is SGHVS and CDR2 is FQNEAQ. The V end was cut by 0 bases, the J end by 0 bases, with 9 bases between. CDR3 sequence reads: CASSLAGMSSYEQYF. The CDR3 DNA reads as TGTGCCAGCAGCTTAGCGGGGATGAGCTCCTACGAGCAGTACTTC.